This T cell receptor (beta chain) comes out of a study of blood T cells in healthy people across ages. The study, taken as a whole, reports: In long-lived donors, naive CD4+ cell counts and diversity exceeded those of aged donors. It was found that TCR beta diversity correlated strongly with the percentage of naive T cells.

Primers used in a second PCR of roughly 6 to 11 cycles were a sample-barcoded 5' primer and a J-beta primer mix. With 12 random nucleotides, a template-switch adaptor tagged each individual cDNA molecule. Each single sample gave us at least 3 million CDR3-containing paired-end reads. TCRdb re-called the 5' RACE reads with MiXCR, one entry per CDR3 protein. Found here are 650,000 to 800,000 distinct CDR3 sequences, about 50% of them singletons; the top ten hold approximately 12%. V was trimmed by 3 bases and J by 9 bases, leaving 10 bases between them. The CDR3 length is 12 residues. Points on this clonotype: Its antigen is unidentified.

Sequences were obtained from blood. The chain links TRBV12-3 or TRBV12-4 to TRBJ2-3, with D possibly matching TRBD1 (5 bases). The clonotype was recovered from a woman at least 80 years old in good health. The CDR3 DNA sequence: TGTGCCAGCAGTTTGACAGATTCGACGCAGTATTTT. It yields the protein CASSLTDSTQYF.